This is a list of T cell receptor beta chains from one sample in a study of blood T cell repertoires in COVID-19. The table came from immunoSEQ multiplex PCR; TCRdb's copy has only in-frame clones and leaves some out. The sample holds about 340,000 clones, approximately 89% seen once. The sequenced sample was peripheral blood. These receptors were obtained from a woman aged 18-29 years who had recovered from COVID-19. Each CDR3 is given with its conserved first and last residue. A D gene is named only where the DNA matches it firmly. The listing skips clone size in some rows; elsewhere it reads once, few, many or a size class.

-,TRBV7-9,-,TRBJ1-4,CASGSGSATNEKLFF,TGTGCCAGCGGCTCGGGTTCGGCGACTAATGAAAAACTGTTTTTT
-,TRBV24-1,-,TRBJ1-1,CATSRGGADTEAFF,TGTGCCACCTCTCGTGGGGGGGCGGACACTGAAGCTTTCTTT
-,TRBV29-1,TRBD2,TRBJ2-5,CSVEVATSELETQYF,TGCAGCGTTGAAGTAGCGACTAGCGAATTAGAGACCCAGTACTTC
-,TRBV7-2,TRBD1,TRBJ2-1,CASGTGGALTYNEQFF,TGTGCCAGCGGAACAGGGGGCGCCCTCACCTACAATGAGCAGTTCTTC
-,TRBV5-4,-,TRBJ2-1,CASSLGLAEMYEQFF,TGTGCCAGCAGCTTAGGGCTAGCAGAAATGTATGAGCAGTTCTTC
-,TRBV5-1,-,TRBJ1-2,CASSLRGNNYGYTF,TGCGCCAGCAGCTTGCGGGGGAACAACTATGGCTACACCTTC
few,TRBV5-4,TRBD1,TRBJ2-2,CASSSTGSFTGELFF,TGTGCCAGCAGCTCGACAGGGTCTTTCACCGGGGAGCTGTTTTTT
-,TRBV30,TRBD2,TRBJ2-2,CAWGLRTSGRSGELFF,TGTGCCTGGGGATTAAGGACTAGCGGGAGGTCCGGGGAGCTGTTTTTT
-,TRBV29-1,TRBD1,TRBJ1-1,CSTGDRATEAFF,TGCAGCACGGGGGACAGGGCCACTGAAGCTTTCTTT
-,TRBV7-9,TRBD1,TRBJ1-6,CASTPETGNNSPLHF,TGTGCCAGCACCCCCGAGACAGGGAATAATTCACCCCTCCACTTT
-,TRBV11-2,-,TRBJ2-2,CASSLVQAAPGELFF,TGTGCCAGCAGCTTAGTACAGGCGGCTCCCGGGGAGCTGTTTTTT
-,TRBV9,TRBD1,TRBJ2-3,CASSPRTGQGGTQYF,TGTGCCAGCAGCCCTCGGACAGGGCAGGGCGGTACGCAGTATTTT
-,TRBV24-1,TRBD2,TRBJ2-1,CATSDFRGRRYNEQFF,TGTGCCACCAGTGATTTTCGCGGGAGAAGGTACAATGAGCAGTTCTTC
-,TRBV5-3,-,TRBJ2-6,CARSLQGFPSGANVLTF,TGTGCCAGAAGCCTACAGGGATTTCCCTCTGGGGCCAACGTCCTGACTTTC
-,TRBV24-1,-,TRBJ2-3,CATSDLPDSTDTQYF,TGTGCCACCAGTGATTTGCCAGATAGCACAGATACGCAGTATTTT
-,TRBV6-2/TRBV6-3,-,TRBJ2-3,CASSSLRLGPDTQYF,TGTGCCAGCAGTTCTTTAAGACTAGGTCCAGATACGCAGTATTTT
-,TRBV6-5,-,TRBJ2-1,CASSYSPVSSYNEQFF,TGTGCCAGCAGTTACTCTCCCGTGAGCTCCTACAATGAGCAGTTCTTC
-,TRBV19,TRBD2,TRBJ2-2,CASSMVVAGGLNTGELFF,TGTGCCAGTAGTATGGTAGTAGCGGGAGGACTAAACACCGGGGAGCTGTTTTTT
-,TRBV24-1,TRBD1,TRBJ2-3,CATRGQGPDTQYF,TGTGCCACCAGGGGACAGGGTCCAGATACGCAGTATTTT
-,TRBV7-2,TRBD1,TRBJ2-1,CASRSDRASYNEQFF,TGTGCCAGCAGATCGGACAGGGCCTCCTACAATGAGCAGTTCTTC
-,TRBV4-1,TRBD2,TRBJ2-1,CASSQDPIHGGGNNEQFF,TGCGCCAGCAGCCAAGATCCCATCCACGGGGGGGGGAACAATGAGCAGTTCTTC
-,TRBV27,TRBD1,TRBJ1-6,CASSLLGRGHNSPLHF,TGTGCCAGCAGTTTACTTGGCAGGGGGCATAATTCACCCCTCCACTTT
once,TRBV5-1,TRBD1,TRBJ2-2,CASSYGQGIAPNTGELFF,TGCGCCAGCAGCTATGGACAGGGTATAGCTCCGAACACCGGGGAGCTGTTTTTT
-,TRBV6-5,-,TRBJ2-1,CASSYSSGNEQFF,TGTGCCAGCAGTTACAGCTCGGGGAATGAGCAGTTCTTC
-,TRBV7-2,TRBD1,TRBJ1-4,CASSMQGVQNEKLFF,TGTGCCAGCAGCATGCAGGGGGTTCAGAATGAAAAACTGTTTTTT
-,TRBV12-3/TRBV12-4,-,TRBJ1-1,CASRKGLGGEAFF,TGTGCCAGCAGGAAGGGTTTGGGGGGTGAAGCTTTCTTT
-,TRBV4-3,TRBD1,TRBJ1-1,CASSQDRKQGATEAFF,TGCGCCAGCAGCCAAGATCGAAAGCAGGGGGCGACTGAAGCTTTCTTT
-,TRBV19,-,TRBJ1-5,CASSIAAGTHSNQPQHF,TGTGCCAGTAGCATAGCCGCCGGGACACATAGCAATCAGCCCCAGCATTTT
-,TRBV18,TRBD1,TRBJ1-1,CASSPPKGQGYENTEAFF,TGTGCCAGCTCACCCCCAAAGGGACAGGGATACGAGAACACTGAAGCTTTCTTT
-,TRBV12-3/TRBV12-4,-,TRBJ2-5,CASSSTGGLPQYF,TGTGCCAGCAGTTCCACCGGGGGGCTGCCCCAGTACTTC
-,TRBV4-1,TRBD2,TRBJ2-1,CASSRVLAEYNEQFF,TGCGCCAGCAGCCGGGTCCTAGCGGAGTACAATGAGCAGTTCTTC